This passage covers 21 T cell receptor beta chains from one sample sequenced in a study of identical twins. TCRdb reanalysed the 5' RACE reads using MiXCR and keeps one entry per CDR3 protein. The sample yields about 100,000 distinct CDR3 sequences, 5.9% seen once. The sequenced sample was memory T cells sorted from blood. The receptors originated from a woman between 45 and 65 years old in good health.

This clonotype has at least ten counts. The gene calls are TRBV7-8 and TRBJ2-7; TRBD1 matches 7 bases. Germline V CDR1 and CDR2: SGHVS, FQNEAQ. CDR3 size: 14 residues. After removal of 6 bases from V and 2 bases from J, the junction contained 7 bases not matched to a gene. This chain's CDR3 is CASRPRTGTYEQYF. CDR3 bases: TGTGCCAGCAGGCCGAGGACAGGAACCTACGAGCAGTACTTC.

This clonotype was recorded a few times. The chain couples TRBV6-2 or TRBV6-3 to TRBJ1-5, with 10 bases fitting TRBD1. Trimming took 2 bases from V and 4 from J; bases not matched to a gene: 2. The length of the CDR3 is 15 residues. Germline lookup yields CDR1 MNHEY and CDR2 SVGEGT. The CDR3 bases are TGTGCCAGCAGTTACCAGGGACAGGGGAATCAGCCCCAGCATTTT. As protein: CASSYQGQGNQPQHF.

This clonotype was observed at least ten times. The chain links TRBV5-5 to TRBJ1-1; 7 bases line up with TRBD1. The CDR3 extends over 14 amino acids. CDR1 is SGHKS, CDR2 YYEKEE, per germline (reference sequence). V lost 2 bases to trimming and J lost 6 bases; unmatched junction nucleotides: 7. The CDR3 loop reads CASSFSRTGPEAFF. CDR3 sequence (DNA): TGTGCCAGCAGCTTTTCTAGGACAGGCCCTGAAGCTTTCTTT.

This clonotype was detected ten times or more. The rearrangement joins TRBV5-6 to TRBJ1-1, with D possibly TRBD1 on 5 matching bases. The germline V gene has CDR1 SGHDT and CDR2 YYEEEE. The CDR3 spans 14 residues. Trimming stripped 0 bases from V and 2 bases from J, with 8 bases between. This chain's CDR3 is CASSLVQGNTEAFF. Written as DNA, the CDR3 is TGTGCCAGCAGCTTGGTGCAGGGAAACACTGAAGCTTTCTTT.

The sample holds many counts of this clonotype. The gene calls are TRBV5-1 and TRBJ2-2; D gene unclear. The CDR3 runs 15 residues. V lost 3 bases and J 2 bases, leaving 11 bases between the germline ends. CDR1 is SGHRS and CDR2 is YFSETQ in the germline V gene. CDR3 coding DNA: TGCGCCAGCAGCTGGTCGACGAGTAACACCGGGGAGCTGTTTTTT. Amino acids: CASSWSTSNTGELFF.

This clonotype showed up many times. J is TRBJ2-3 and V is TRBV6-5, with D perhaps TRBD1 or TRBD2 (5 bases each). CDR3 length: 16 residues. Germline V gene lookup returns CDR1 MNHEY and CDR2 SVGAGI. V gave up 5 bases and J gave up 1 base, with 16 bases separating them. In DNA, the CDR3 is TGTGCCAGCAGTCCCGGGACCGGGTATGGCACAGATACGCAGTATTTT. Amino acid sequence: CASSPGTGYGTDTQYF.

There are a few counts of this clonotype. The chain employs TRBV27 and TRBJ2-7; the match to TRBD2 covers 11 bases. Unmatched junction bases numbered 5, after V lost 5 bases and J lost 2 bases. The germline V gene has CDR1 MNHEY and CDR2 SMNVEV (reference sequence). This CDR3 spans 15 amino acids. This CDR3 is CASSRGLAETYEQYF. DNA for the CDR3: TGTGCCAGCAGTCGGGGACTAGCGGAGACCTACGAGCAGTACTTC.

The V gene is TRBV20-1, the J gene TRBJ2-1; 14 bases are a match to TRBD2. The CDR3 runs 14 residues. Germline CDR1 DFQATT, CDR2 SNEGSKA (reference sequence). V was pared by 5 bases and J by 9 bases, with 6 bases of the junction left unmatched. The CDR3 spells CSAVGLAGVGEQFF. In nucleotides, the CDR3 is TGCAGTGCTGTGGGACTAGCGGGAGTCGGTGAGCAGTTCTTC.

In DNA, the CDR3 is TGTGCCAGCAGCCGCCAGGGGGCAGGGACCCAGTACTTC. Residues: CASSRQGAGTQYF. The J gene is TRBJ2-5, the V gene TRBV11-2, with 8 positions matching TRBD1. V lost 5 bases, J lost 7 bases, and 6 bases stayed unmatched. The CDR3 loop spans 13 amino acids. CDR1 SGHAT and CDR2 FQNNGV come from the germline V gene.

As for this clonotype: This may arise from a read error, as a much more abundant clone is one base away. The chain couples TRBV5-8 to TRBJ2-2; tentative D call: TRBD2 (6 bases). Per germline, CDR1 SGHTS and CDR2 YDEGEE. Trimming stripped 3 bases from V and 2 bases from J, with 11 bases between. This CDR3 contains 15 residues. The CDR3 DNA reads as TGTGCCAGCAGCTACCCTGGGACTAACACCGGGGAGCTGTTTTTT. This encodes CASSYPGTNTGELFF.

V usage is TRBV11-2 and J usage is TRBJ2-1; D remains ambiguous. V lost 1 base and J lost 9, with 19 bases in between. Germline CDR1 reads SGHAT; CDR2 reads FQNNGV. CDR3 size: 16 residues. The CDR3 DNA is TGTGCCAGCAGCTTAGGACTCTTTAACCAAAACGGTGAGCAGTTCTTC. Translated: CASSLGLFNQNGEQFF.

This clonotype was picked up many times. V and J are TRBV29-1 and TRBJ1-4, with D unresolved. CDR1 and CDR2 (germline): SQVTM, ANQGSEA. This CDR3 has 14 residues. V lost 6 bases and J lost 10, with 21 bases in between. The CDR3 bases are TGCAGCGTAATGGGCCAGTCGTTAAGTGGAAAACTGTTTTTT. Amino acids: CSVMGQSLSGKLFF.

This clonotype has ten or more counts. The chain recombines TRBV6-5 with TRBJ1-5; D gene uncertain. The CDR3 contains 12 residues. V was clipped by 8 bases and J by 2 bases, with 7 bases between them. CDR1 is MNHEY, CDR2 SVGAGI, per germline. CDR3 protein: CASRGGNQPQHF. CDR3 in DNA: TGTGCCAGCCGGGGTGGCAATCAGCCCCAGCATTTT.

Comments on this clonotype: This clone may be a read error of a much larger clone one base away. The V call is TRBV5-1, the J call TRBJ2-2, with D perhaps TRBD2 (5 bases). This CDR3 has 15 residues. Germline V gives CDR1 SGHRS, CDR2 YFSETQ. The chain's CDR3 is CASSGSGGSTGELVF. The CDR3 DNA is TGCGCCAGCAGCGGCTCAGGCGGGTCAACCGGGGAGCTGGTTTTT.

This clonotype was detected only a few times. The chain joins TRBV18 to TRBJ2-1; TRBD1 or TRBD2 may be the D gene (5 bases each). Per germline, CDR1 KGHSH and CDR2 LQKENI. The CDR3 is 11 residues long. V lost 2 bases and J lost 15, with 11 bases in between. CDR3 DNA sequence: TGTGCCAGCTCACCAGGGGACCCCTGGTTCTTC. It encodes CASSPGDPWFF.

This clonotype occurred many times. The chain couples TRBV12-5 to TRBJ2-5; D ambiguous. Trimming cost V 5 bases and J 0 bases, with 7 bases left between them. The CDR3 covers 13 residues. CDR1 is LGHNT and CDR2 is FRNRAP in the germline V gene. The CDR3 DNA reads as TGTGCTAGTGGTCTGCGGTACCAAGAGACCCAGTACTTC. This gives the protein CASGLRYQETQYF.

Many counts were recorded for this clonotype. The chain joins TRBV5-6 to TRBJ2-2, with 9 bases fitting TRBD1. V was pared by 2 bases and J by 5 bases, with 7 bases of the junction left unmatched. The CDR3 spans 16 residues. Germline CDR1 SGHDT, CDR2 YYEEEE. The CDR3 here is CASSFPGTGKTGELFF. DNA of the CDR3: TGTGCCAGCAGCTTTCCCGGGACAGGGAAGACCGGGGAGCTGTTTTTT. Full variable domain (rest looked up from reference TRBV5-6 and TRBJ2-2): DAGVTQSPTHLIKTRGQQVTLRCSPKSGHDTVSWYQQALGQGPQFIFQYYEEEERQRGNFPDRFSGHQFPNYSSELNVNALLLGDSALYLCASSFPGTGKTGELFFGEGSRLTVL.

This clonotype was counted at least ten times. The chain links TRBV19 to TRBJ1-2; TRBD1 agrees at 8 bases. In germline, CDR1 is LNHDA, CDR2 SQIVND (reference sequence). Unmatched junction bases numbered 5, after V lost 1 base and J lost 4 bases. This CDR3 is built from 15 residues. The CDR3: CASSIGGTGPYGYTF. The CDR3 DNA sequence: TGTGCCAGTAGTATAGGTGGGACAGGCCCCTATGGCTACACCTTC.

This clonotype was counted ten times or more. The V and J genes are TRBV5-1 and TRBJ1-1; 9 bases fit TRBD1. Germline trimming cut 0 bases from V and 1 base from J; bases unmatched to any gene: 4. The CDR3 extends over 16 amino acids. Germline CDR1 reads SGHRS; CDR2 reads YFSETQ. The CDR3 here is CASSLDRGLGNTEAFF. Written as DNA, the CDR3 is TGCGCCAGCAGCTTGGACAGGGGGCTTGGGAACACTGAAGCTTTCTTT.

This clonotype was found many times. The chain's CDR3 is CASSLYRGAGELFF. CDR3 DNA sequence: TGCGCCAGCAGCTTGTACAGGGGGGCCGGGGAGCTGTTTTTT. The rearrangement joins TRBV5-1 to TRBJ2-2; the match to TRBD1 covers 8 bases. The CDR3 contains 14 residues. J gave up 6 bases and V 1 base, and 2 bases lay outside the gene matches. Germline CDR1 reads SGHRS; CDR2 reads YFSETQ.

In its sample, this clonotype was seen once. The chain employs TRBV6-5 and TRBJ2-3, with 11 bases identical to TRBD2. CDR1 is MNHEY and CDR2 is SVGAGI in the germline V gene. The CDR3 contains 18 residues. After removal of 6 bases from V and 3 bases from J, the junction contained 14 bases not matched to a gene. The CDR3 region has the DNA TGTGCCAGCAGCCGATCTTCCCCGTCTAGCGGGGGGACAGATACGCAGTATTTT. Translation: CASSRSSPSSGGTDTQYF.